This entry lists 17 T cell receptor beta chains sequenced from one sample in a study of blood T cell repertoires in COVID-19. Clones were read by immunoSEQ multiplex PCR, and TCRdb kept only the in-frame ones, dropping some. This table has 300,000 to 350,000 clones, around 90% appearing once. The sample comprised peripheral blood. Receptor source: a woman aged 25 to 45 with COVID-19, enrolled during active disease.

The chain uses TRBV4-2 and TRBJ2-5, with D unresolved. The CDR3 sequence is 14 residues long. Germline-derived CDR1 and CDR2 are LGHNA and YNFKEQ. V lost 1 base and J lost 4, with 10 bases in between. CDR3 DNA: TGTGCCAGCAGCCAAGGAAGTAGTACAGAGACCCAGTACTTC. It encodes CASSQGSSTETQYF.

The V and J genes are TRBV6-1 and TRBJ1-6; tentative D call: TRBD1 (5 bases). The CDR3 has 14 amino acids. The V gene's germline CDR1 is MNHNS and CDR2 SASEGT. V shed 6 bases and J shed 7 bases, with 13 bases lying between them. CDR3: CASRTPGSNSPLHF. The CDR3 region has the DNA TGTGCCAGCAGGACCCCAGGGTCCAATTCACCCCTCCACTTT.

This rearrangement joins TRBV5-6 to TRBJ1-5; 7 positions agree with TRBD1. J gave up 6 bases and V 4 bases, and 7 bases lay outside the gene matches. There are 14 residues in the CDR3. The germline gives CDR1 SGHDT, CDR2 YYEEEE. The CDR3 DNA is TGTGCCAGCAGCATGACAGGGAAAGGTCAGCCCCAGCATTTT. Protein sequence: CASSMTGKGQPQHF.

The V gene is TRBV2, the J gene TRBJ2-1, with 8 bases that match TRBD2. CDR1 and CDR2 from the germline V gene are SNHLY and FYNNEI. V was clipped by 7 bases and J by 8 bases; unmatched bases: 13. CDR3 length equals 15 residues. In DNA form, the CDR3 reads TGTGCCAGCATCCCCGGGAGGGCCCGGTCGGATGAGCAGTTCTTC. Its translation is CASIPGRARSDEQFF.

The J gene is TRBJ2-7, the V gene TRBV25-1, with 9 nucleotides matching TRBD2. CDR3 size: 15 residues. Germline V lookup: CDR1 MGHDK, CDR2 SYGVNS. V was pared by 5 bases and J by 5 bases, with 10 bases of the junction left unmatched. DNA for the CDR3: TGTGCCAGCAGTACGGGGCGGGAGGGCGTCCACGAGCAGTACTTC. Protein product: CASSTGREGVHEQYF.

The V gene is TRBV7-8, the J gene TRBJ1-5, with D tentatively TRBD1 (6 bases). Trimming pared 3 bases from V and 4 bases from J, leaving 13 bases between. This CDR3 spans 15 amino acids. Germline CDR1 SGHVS, CDR2 FQNEAQ. CDR3 region: CASSFNRDRNQPQHF. In DNA, the CDR3 is TGTGCCAGCAGCTTTAACAGGGATCGGAATCAGCCCCAGCATTTT.

The J gene is TRBJ1-5, the V gene TRBV3-1 (or the pseudogene TRBV3-2); D is ambiguous. V was shortened by 1 base and J by 5 bases, with 6 bases between the two germline ends. CDR3 length: 13 amino acids. The germline CDR1 and CDR2 sequences are LGHDT and YNNKEL (reference sequence). DNA for the CDR3: TGTGCCAGCAGCCAAGGGAGAGATCAGCCCCAGCATTTT. The encoded protein is CASSQGRDQPQHF.

The V call is TRBV24-1, the J call TRBJ2-7; 9 bases map to TRBD2. There are 13 residues in the CDR3. V shed 2 bases, J shed 9 bases, and the junction held 4 bases outside the gene matches. Germline V CDR1 and CDR2: KGHDR, SFDVKD. Here the CDR3 reads CATSDSREGWQYF. For the CDR3, the DNA is TGTGCCACCAGTGATTCGCGGGAGGGCTGGCAGTACTTC.

The sample holds one count of this clone. The V call is TRBV10-1, the J call TRBJ2-1; tentatively, D is TRBD1 (6 bases). The CDR3 is 13 residues long. V was shortened by 2 bases and J by 5 bases, with 7 bases between the two germline ends. From germline, CDR1 is WNHNN and CDR2 SYGVQD (reference sequence). The DNA for the CDR3 is TGCGCCAGCAGTGAGGGGACAAACAATGAGCAGTTCTTC. It yields the protein CASSEGTNNEQFF.

The rearrangement links TRBV18 to TRBJ2-2; D may be TRBD1 (6 bases). The germline V and J ends were trimmed by 2 bases and 1 base, with 8 bases remaining between them. Germline loops: CDR1 KGHSH, CDR2 LQKENI. There are 15 residues in the CDR3. In nucleotides, the CDR3 is TGTGCCAGCTCACCAGCCAGGGGGAACACCGGGGAGCTGTTTTTT. Translating gives CASSPARGNTGELFF.

In its sample, this clone was seen a few times. The gene calls are TRBV18 and TRBJ1-1; the D is unclear. CDR1 is KGHSH, CDR2 LQKENI, per germline. With 2 bases removed from V and 4 bases from J, the gap between germline ends came to 14 bases. The CDR3 has 15 residues. The CDR3 here is CASSPLRERGTEAFF. The DNA for the CDR3 is TGTGCCAGCTCACCATTGAGGGAACGAGGCACTGAAGCTTTCTTT.

The rearrangement joins TRBV12-3 or TRBV12-4 to TRBJ1-3; D is uncertain. The CDR3 is 13 amino acids. Trimming took 7 bases from V and 3 from J, leaving 10 bases between them. In DNA, the CDR3 is TGTGCCAGCAACCGAGCCGGTGGAAACACCATATATTTT. Its protein product is CASNRAGGNTIYF.

The J gene is TRBJ1-3, the V gene TRBV18, with TRBD1 identical over 9 bases. The CDR3 sequence is 14 residues long. Germline V gives CDR1 KGHSH, CDR2 LQKENI. Trimming at V came to 3 bases and at J to 8 bases, leaving 5 bases not matched to a gene. This CDR3 is CASSPGQGGHTIYF. The DNA for the CDR3 is TGTGCCAGCTCACCGGGACAGGGAGGACACACCATATATTTT.

This clone was counted only a few times. The chain has TRBV27 and TRBJ1-5; TRBD1 matches 9 bases. Germline-derived CDR1 and CDR2 are MNHEY and SMNVEV (reference sequence). This CDR3 has 14 amino acids. V lost 6 bases, J lost 2 bases, and 2 bases stayed unmatched. The CDR3 sequence is CASRRTGGNQPQHF. DNA for the CDR3: TGTGCCAGCAGAAGGACAGGGGGCAATCAGCCCCAGCATTTT.

This clone was observed a handful of times. This sequence joins TRBV2 and TRBJ2-6, with D unresolved. The CDR3 is 16 residues long. Germline CDR1 reads SNHLY; CDR2 reads FYNNEI. V gave up 4 bases and J gave up 0 bases, with 10 bases separating them. CDR3 residues: CASSGRVSSGANVLTF. CDR3 nucleotides: TGTGCCAGCAGTGGTAGAGTTTCCTCTGGGGCCAACGTCCTGACTTTC.

The chain carries TRBV6-5 and TRBJ1-1; 7 bases match TRBD1. The V segment lost 6 bases and the J segment 1 base; nucleotides outside the gene matches: 2. The germline CDR1 and CDR2 sequences are MNHEY and SVGAGI. The CDR3 extends over 13 amino acids. CDR3 loop: CASRWTGNTEAFF. The DNA for the CDR3 is TGTGCCAGCAGATGGACAGGGAACACTGAAGCTTTCTTT.

This rearrangement joins TRBV29-1 to TRBJ1-1; TRBD1 might be the D (5 bases). The V gene's germline CDR1 is SQVTM and CDR2 ANQGSEA. V shed 3 bases and J shed 6 bases, with 14 bases lying between them. CDR3 size: 13 residues. The CDR3 protein is CSVEGLGYPEAFF. The CDR3 coding sequence is TGCAGCGTTGAGGGGCTGGGGTATCCTGAAGCTTTCTTT.